This section outlines one T cell receptor (beta chain) sequence together with its context. Its antigen target is currently unknown. It has no much larger one-base neighbor in the sample; base qualities were not kept. This sample is part of a study of cytomegalovirus exposure and HLA in healthy donors listed by TCRdb under 2017. Broadly, across the study: According to a later analysis, one platform produced both the approximately 110 validation repertoires and the 666 repertoires of the first cohort. The study aimed to test whether cataloging public T cell receptors could reveal signatures of past pathogen exposure. In addition to the first cohort of roughly 670 subjects, a separate validation cohort of 120 different subjects was used. High-throughput TCR immunosequencing, statistical association of individual TCRs with disease status, and machine learning were combined to predict cytomegalovirus infection status.

On the study overall, not on this receptor specifically: The study listed 150 to 200 TCR beta chains as associated with cytomegalovirus. While some public TCRs were present in many individuals, most TCR sequences turned up only very rarely across donors. A later analysis lacked HLA typing for the validation cohort, so it scored co-occurrence in that cohort across all 110 or so repertoires. The classifier was reported to diagnose cytomegalovirus status with high specificity and sensitivity in both the original cohort and the validation cohort. In a later analysis, TCRs clustered in the first cohort were found to also tend to co-occur in the 120 or so validation repertoires, with around 94% of cluster scores above 0. According to the authors, the approach could potentially be generalized to other disease states and immunological phenotypes. In vitro tests confirmed that three of the cytomegalovirus-associated TCR beta chains recognize cytomegalovirus antigens.

The donors belonged to the validation cohort of about 120 subjects, which was separate from the roughly 700-subject first cohort. The CDR3 measures 14 amino acids from cysteine to phenylalanine. The kept DNA is CDR3 alone, 42 bases in frame from the first base. Ends trimmed: V by 5 bases, J by 4 bases; bases unmatched to a gene: 7. The germline V gene (reference sequence) provides CDR1 MNHEY and CDR2 SMNVEV. Receptor amplification or capture employed the immunoSEQ multiplex PCR assay. Regarding the original processing steps: A statistical classification framework was developed to diagnose cytomegalovirus status using the catalog of TCR beta chain sequences. TCRdb provides this immuneACCESS table in a form limited to in-frame rearrangements. Some clones are lacking; in checked studies, under half of them reflect an unresolved V gene, and why the rest are absent is not known. V, J and clone size are those of that table, while D and trimming were read from the DNA. Within this sample are some 100,000 clones, with around 85% of them counted one time only. Approximately 4.5% of the sample is held by the ten biggest clonotypes.

This TCR came from a man aged 18-30 years in good health and CMV-seropositive. The sample consisted of PBMCs. Recombination linked TRBV27 to TRBJ2-7; 8 nucleotides in the junction match TRBD1. The CDR3: CASSGRTGTYEQYF. The nucleotides are TGTGCCAGCAGTGGCCGGACAGGGACTTACGAGCAGTACTTC.